This T cell receptor beta chain was found in a study of T cell responses to AZD1222 COVID-19 vaccine. Study information: Second-dose recipients at about 4 or about 12 weeks were treated as one pooled group.

Study-level findings and limits: The donor cohort was predominantly white British with a female majority, and clonal diversity may have been underestimated.

Comments on this clone: What it binds is unknown.

Germline V CDR1 and CDR2: SGHNT, YYREEE (reference sequence). V was shortened by 2 bases and J by 1 base, with 7 bases between the two germline ends. The CDR3 loop spans 14 amino acids. Only in-frame clones appear in the TCRdb table, and some are missing; sequencing was by immunoSEQ multiplex PCR. The sample carries about 160,000 clones, about 91% recorded once. The clonotype originates from an adult in good health. V gene TRBV5-4 combines with J gene TRBJ1-5; no clear D. The sequenced sample was peripheral blood, obtained on day 0 of AZD1222 vaccination. CDR3 sequence: CASSLSGSNQPQHF. The CDR3 DNA reads as TGTGCCAGCAGCTTATCGGGGAGCAATCAGCCCCAGCATTTT.